A selection of T cell receptor beta chains follows, all from one sample in a study of T cells in Graves' hyperthyroidism and ophthalmopathy. TCRdb re-called the multiplex PCR reads with MiXCR, one entry per CDR3 protein. The profile shows about 700,000 distinct CDR3 sequences, approximately 42% of them singletons. The sequencing sample was made of peripheral blood or thyroid tissue (not recorded which). The source is an adult man with Graves' disease, either hyperthyroidism or ophthalmopathy (not recorded which). Each CDR3 is given with its conserved first and last residue. Fields, in order: V gene, CDR3 length, CDR3 protein.

V: TRBV7-7; length: 19; CDR3: CASSASLLGQGLRRETQYF
V: TRBV12-3/TRBV12-4; length: 11; CDR3: CASTSFYGYTF
V: TRBV29-1; length: 11; CDR3: CRVGRTETQYF
V: TRBV19; length: 18; CDR3: CASSIDSLSTGWNQPQHF
V: TRBV15; length: 15; CDR3: CATSRDKGTNYGYTF
V: TRBV20-1; length: 12; CDR3: CSAPDISYEQYF
V: TRBV20-1; length: 15; CDR3: CSARDLAGGTYEQYF
V: TRBV20-1; length: 14; CDR3: CSALKDSIENGYTF
V: TRBV4-1; length: 13; CDR3: CASSQTDGDGYTF
V: TRBV6-5; length: 16; CDR3: CASTDSGTGLKTEAFF
V: TRBV7-9; length: 16; CDR3: CAPPRDQSSYNSPLHF
V: TRBV11-1; length: 14; CDR3: CASSLAITHYEQYF
V: TRBV10-3; length: 13; CDR3: CASRGVVADTQYF
V: TRBV29-1; length: 13; CDR3: CSVVQVPNTEAFF
V: TRBV12-3/TRBV12-4; length: 15; CDR3: CASSPQFGFNQPQHF
V: TRBV5-1; length: 14; CDR3: CASSLVLNGEKLFF
V: TRBV15; length: 15; CDR3: CATSRELQGRQPQHF
V: TRBV12-3/TRBV12-4; length: 14; CDR3: CASSLWESGGELFF
V: TRBV20-1; length: 14; CDR3: CSAHPLRGNQPQHF
V: TRBV29-1; length: 11; CDR3: CSVESRAEAFF
V: TRBV2; length: 15; CDR3: CASSFGTGVGSEAFF
V: TRBV7-8; length: 12; CDR3: CASSRTESEAFF
V: TRBV6-5; length: 13; CDR3: CASSYIVDSPLHF
V: TRBV24-1; length: 10; CDR3: CATSDTRQHF
V: TRBV7-8; length: 15; CDR3: CASSLAQGRDSPLHF
V: TRBV7-9; length: 15; CDR3: CASSLAGTGTYEQYF
V: TRBV2; length: 15; CDR3: CASRAENSYNSPPHF
V: TRBV5-6; length: 13; CDR3: CASSKRTGYGYTF
V: TRBV7-8; length: 16; CDR3: CASSSPPGWTDSPLHF
V: TRBV10-2; length: 14; CDR3: CASSEPAARDEQYF
V: TRBV19; length: 11; CDR3: CASTYGPEAFF
V: TRBV2; length: 17; CDR3: CASSAPDQLGGNYGYTF
V: TRBV7-8; length: 16; CDR3: CASSLARDSLNYGYTF
V: TRBV13; length: 14; CDR3: CTSRDPGLENEQYF
V: TRBV9; length: 13; CDR3: CASSKGQAGLAFF
V: TRBV24-1; length: 14; CDR3: CATSGPSSNSPLHF
V: TRBV7-7; length: 16; CDR3: CASSQDRGLPQETQYF
V: TRBV7-9; length: 15; CDR3: CASSFPRGGNSPLHF
V: TRBV12-3/TRBV12-4; length: 11; CDR3: CASSPVGEAFF
V: TRBV19; length: 16; CDR3: CASSRYRAPGANVLTF
V: TRBV7-9; length: 16; CDR3: CASSNLFGSTTAAQYF
V: TRBV9; length: 14; CDR3: CASSRGGGGTEAFF
V: TRBV9; length: 15; CDR3: CASSGDRGPNTEAFF
V: TRBV6-1; length: 16; CDR3: CASSEATSGVGETQYF
V: TRBV29-1; length: 13; CDR3: CSVDGAGGEKLFF
V: TRBV20-1; length: 13; CDR3: CSASLTGLDEQYF
V: TRBV7-3; length: 14; CDR3: CASSAKEGGQPQHF
V: TRBV5-1; length: 15; CDR3: CASSVGGGQGPGYTF
V: TRBV19; length: 17; CDR3: CASQDWDRGYGANVLTF